This T cell receptor (beta chain) was found in a study of post-analysis software for immune sequencing data. Study at large: Clinical courses comprised relapsing-remitting, secondary progressive and progressive-relapsing multiple sclerosis.

In the case of this clonotype: What it binds is unknown.

Unique molecular identifiers were built into the TCR beta cDNA libraries. Some 540,000 cDNA molecules were obtained from about 0.98 to 11 million T cells. TCRdb processed the PCR reads anew with MiXCR; each CDR3 protein has one entry. The sample records fewer than 600,000 distinct CDR3 sequences, around 40% being singletons. The CDR3 runs 12 residues. Trimming removed 6 bases at V and 7 bases at J, with 10 bases between. Looked up from germline, CDR1 is SEHNR and CDR2 is FQNEAQ (reference sequence). General observations from the study: Co-batched samples clustered tightly together by F measure. About five TRBV segments occurring more often in patients than controls included TRBV5-6, TRBV5-1 and TRBV20-1. There was significantly lower normalized Chao1 diversity in multiple sclerosis patients than in controls.

The chain uses TRBV7-9 and TRBJ2-1; unclear D gene. Sequencing input: blood. This clonotype was obtained from a girl aged 10 to 17 with multiple sclerosis. CDR3: CASSQPLNEQFF. CDR3 DNA sequence: TGTGCCAGCAGTCAACCCCTAAATGAGCAGTTCTTC.